The 13 T cell receptor beta chains listed next were all sequenced from one sample in a study of pediatric ulcerative colitis. TCRdb keeps only in-frame clones here, not all; method: immunoSEQ multiplex PCR. This sample yields some 24,000 clones, of which 70% to 75% are seen a single time; roughly 7.8% belongs to the top ten. Rectal tissue came from one to two pinch biopsies taken at colonoscopy. Sequenced material: gut tissue. These receptors came from a boy between 10 and 17 years old with severe ulcerative colitis.

This sequence joins TRBV2 and TRBJ2-5; 7 nucleotides match TRBD2. CDR3 length: 14 residues. Trimming took 5 bases from V and 1 from J; bases not matched to a gene: 4. CDR1 is SNHLY and CDR2 is FYNNEI in the germline V gene. The CDR3 bases are TGTGCCAGCAGTTGGACTAGAAGCCAAGAGACCCAGTACTTC. Translating gives CASSWTRSQETQYF.

The V and J genes are TRBV6-6 and TRBJ2-7; maybe TRBD1 (5 bases). V dropped 6 bases and J dropped 1 base, with 16 bases sitting between them. This CDR3 contains 15 residues. Germline V gene data show CDR1 as MNHNY and CDR2 as SVGAGI (reference sequence). Written as DNA, the CDR3 is TGTGCCAGCAGGGTGGACATAGGCCCATCCTACGAGCAGTACTTC. Its translation is CASRVDIGPSYEQYF.

The rearrangement links TRBV20-1 to TRBJ2-1, with D uncertain. This CDR3 is built from 10 residues. V gave up 4 bases and J gave up 5 bases, with 3 bases separating them. Germline CDR1 and CDR2: DFQATT and SNEGSKA (reference sequence). The CDR3 sequence is CSAIDNEQFF. The DNA for the CDR3 is TGCAGTGCTATTGACAATGAGCAGTTCTTC.

The chain uses TRBV9 and TRBJ2-3; the match to TRBD2 covers 10 bases. The CDR3 consists of 19 residues. Germline CDR1 and CDR2: SGDLS and YYNGEE. Trimming at V came to 0 bases and at J to 2 bases, leaving 12 bases not matched to a gene. For the CDR3, the DNA is TGTGCCAGCAGCGTAGAGTTTTCCGTACTAGCGGGAATCACAGATACGCAGTATTTT. It yields the protein CASSVEFSVLAGITDTQYF.

This chain links TRBV14 with TRBJ2-1; D is uncertain. V was shortened by 6 bases and J by 6 bases, with 12 bases between the two germline ends. The CDR3 is made up of 13 amino acids. In germline, CDR1 is SGHDN, CDR2 FVKESK. Here the CDR3 reads CASRPEASNEQFF. The CDR3 DNA follows: TGTGCCAGCAGACCCGAGGCAAGCAATGAGCAGTTCTTC.

V and J are TRBV2 and TRBJ1-1; TRBD1 is a possible D gene (5 bases). Trimming left V 4 bases short and J 6 bases short, with 15 bases between. The CDR3 covers 14 residues. The germline CDR1 and CDR2 sequences are SNHLY and FYNNEI. The CDR3 here is CASSALGGSPEAFF. CDR3 coding DNA: TGTGCCAGCAGTGCTTTGGGGGGGAGTCCTGAAGCTTTCTTT.

V gene TRBV30 combines with J gene TRBJ1-2; 9 nucleotides agree with TRBD1. Trimming took 6 bases from V and 0 from J; bases not matched to a gene: 8. The CDR3 spans 15 residues. Germline V gene data show CDR1 as GTSNPN and CDR2 as SVGIG (reference sequence). Here the CDR3 reads CACRRGDRANYGYTF. Here the CDR3 DNA reads TGTGCCTGTCGGCGAGGGGACAGGGCTAACTATGGCTACACCTTC. The full variable domain, in which reference TRBV30 and TRBJ1-2 provide the parts outside the CDR3, is SQTIHQWPATLVQPVGSPLSLECTVEGTSNPNLYWYRQAAGRGLQLLFYSVGIGQISSEVPQNLSASRPQDRQFILSSKKLLLSDSGFYLCACRRGDRANYGYTFGSGTRLTVV.

V is TRBV7-2 and J is TRBJ2-7; 10 bases are shared with TRBD2. Germline CDR1 is SGHTA and CDR2 is FQGNSA. CDR3 length: 19 amino acids. After removal of 1 base from V and 2 bases from J, the junction contained 14 bases not matched to a gene. The CDR3 bases are TGTGCCAGCAGCTTAGAATCGCTAGCGGGAGTTGGACCCGCCTACGAGCAGTACTTC. Translation gives CASSLESLAGVGPAYEQYF.

The chain carries TRBV25-1 and TRBJ1-2; 11 bases fit TRBD1. The J segment lost 7 bases and the V segment lost 6 bases, leaving 7 bases of the junction unmatched. Germline V gene data show CDR1 as MGHDK and CDR2 as SYGVNS. The CDR3 contains 14 residues. Written as DNA, the CDR3 is TGTGCCAGCAGGGACAGGGGGCTCGATTTTGGCTACACCTTC. It codes for CASRDRGLDFGYTF.

This rearrangement joins TRBV30 to TRBJ2-2, with no clear D. The CDR3 runs 16 residues. The germline V and J ends were trimmed by 0 bases and 0 bases, with 11 bases remaining between them. CDR1 is GTSNPN and CDR2 is SVGIG in the germline V gene (reference sequence). The CDR3 sequence is CAWSVGSRTNTGELFF. DNA of the CDR3: TGTGCCTGGAGTGTTGGCAGCCGAACGAACACCGGGGAGCTGTTTTTT.

The rearrangement links TRBV9 to TRBJ1-1, with D possibly being TRBD1 (6 bases). The CDR3 totals 16 residues. Germline V gene lookup returns CDR1 SGDLS and CDR2 YYNGEE. V lost 3 bases to trimming and J lost 1 base, with 16 bases between them. The CDR3 reads CASSAGVGLTNTEAFF. The CDR3 coding sequence is TGTGCCAGCAGCGCAGGGGTGGGACTGACGAACACTGAAGCTTTCTTT.

This clone was recorded only once. The chain has TRBV5-4 and TRBJ2-1; 12 nucleotides agree with TRBD2. In germline, CDR1 is SGHNT, CDR2 YYREEE (reference sequence). Trimming took 4 bases from V and 7 from J; bases not matched to a gene: 9. This CDR3 has 16 amino acids. Written as DNA, the CDR3 is TGTGCCAGCAGCCCGAACGGGGGACTAGCGGGTAATGAGCAGTTCTTC. Protein sequence: CASSPNGGLAGNEQFF.

CDR3 sequence reads: CASSLGTGSYNEQFF. DNA of the CDR3: TGTGCCAGCAGTTTAGGGACCGGCTCCTACAATGAGCAGTTCTTC. This sequence joins TRBV28 and TRBJ2-1; TRBD1 or TRBD2 may be the D gene (5 bases each). The CDR3 contains 15 residues. Per germline, CDR1 MDHEN and CDR2 SYDVKM. Trimming took off 2 bases at V and 0 bases at J, with 8 bases between the two ends.